The clone carrying this T cell receptor beta chain was detected once. The antigen remains unidentified. This sample was included in a study of cytomegalovirus exposure and HLA in healthy donors. This CDR3 comprises 14 residues. Germline assignment: CDR1 SGHTA and CDR2 FQGNSA. Trimming cost V 2 bases and J 1 base, with 8 bases left between them. General observations from the study: A few CMV-associated chains proved CMV antigen-specific in vitro.

The PCR ran on 60 Vbeta and 13 Jbeta primers. Assay used: immunoSEQ multiplex PCR; TCRdb lists only in-frame clones, some missing. The sample records approximately 110,000 clones, about 73% being singletons. The chain has TRBV7-2 and TRBJ2-5; D is unclear. The sample taken for sequencing was PBMCs. This TCR was recovered from a woman aged 45-59 years in good health and CMV-seropositive. CDR3 protein: CASSLTVPQETQYF. CDR3 DNA sequence: TGTGCCAGCAGCTTAACGGTACCCCAAGAGACCCAGTACTTC.